This entry describes one T cell receptor (beta chain). Its antigen is still unknown. V was clipped by 2 bases and J by 3 bases, with 12 bases between them. The CDR3 totals 15 residues. This record belongs to a study of T cells in Graves' hyperthyroidism and ophthalmopathy. Regarding the study as a whole: A median around 6.4 months before onset, the model predicted ophthalmopathy. Peripheral blood also featured most of the thyroid clonotypes expanded above 0.001.

Clinical symptoms, serum thyroxine and TRAb, thyroid ultrasound and orbital computed tomography together formed the diagnostic basis. The PBMCs had their origin in about 9.7 ml of fresh peripheral blood. Researchers took RNA transcripts and amplified the TCR beta CDR3 regions from them. An initial round of RT-PCR targeting the TCR CDR3 relied on the HTBI primer set. TCRdb re-analysed the multiplex PCR reads in MiXCR, keeping a single row per CDR3 protein. The sample yields about half a million distinct CDR3 sequences, more than 15% seen once. This chain connects TRBV12-3 or TRBV12-4 to TRBJ2-3; D possibly corresponds to TRBD2 (6 bases). Source material: blood. The clonotype originates from a woman aged 30 to 39 with Graves' ophthalmopathy. CDR3 sequence reads: CASSLSTGATDTQYF. The CDR3 DNA is TGTGCCAGCAGTTTATCCACGGGAGCAACAGATACGCAGTATTTT.